This T cell receptor (beta chain) was sequenced for a study of T cell changes during pregnancy in multiple sclerosis. Germline loops: CDR1 MNHNS, CDR2 SASEGT. The CDR3 is 14 residues long. V shed 8 bases and J 6 bases; nucleotides not matched to a gene: 7. TCRdb keeps only in-frame clones here, not all; method: immunoSEQ multiplex PCR. The table shows about 98,000 clones, with 92% occurring only once. The chain recombines TRBV6-1 with TRBJ2-5; 12 bases are a match to TRBD2. Sequenced here: peripheral blood, sampled after pregnancy. The origin of this receptor is a female donor in good health, enrolled as a control in a pregnancy study. CDR3 region: CASGTLAGGQTQYF. The CDR3 DNA follows: TGTGCCAGCGGTACACTAGCGGGAGGACAGACCCAGTACTTC.